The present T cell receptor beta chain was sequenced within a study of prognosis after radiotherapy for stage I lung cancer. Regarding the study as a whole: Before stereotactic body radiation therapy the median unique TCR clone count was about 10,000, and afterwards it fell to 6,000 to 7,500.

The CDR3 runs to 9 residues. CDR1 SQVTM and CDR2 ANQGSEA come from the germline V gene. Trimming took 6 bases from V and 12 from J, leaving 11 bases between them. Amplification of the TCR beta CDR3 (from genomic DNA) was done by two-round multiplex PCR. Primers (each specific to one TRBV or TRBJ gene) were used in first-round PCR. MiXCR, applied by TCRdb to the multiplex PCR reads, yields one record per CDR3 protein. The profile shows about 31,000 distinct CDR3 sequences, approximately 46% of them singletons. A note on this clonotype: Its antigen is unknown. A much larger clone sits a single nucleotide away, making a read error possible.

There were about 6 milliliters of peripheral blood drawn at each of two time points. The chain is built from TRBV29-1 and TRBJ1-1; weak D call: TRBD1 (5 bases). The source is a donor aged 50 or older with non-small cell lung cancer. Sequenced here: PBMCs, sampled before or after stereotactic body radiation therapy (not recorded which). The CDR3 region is CSVDMDPFF. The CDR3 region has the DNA TGCAGCGTGGACATGGATCCTTTCTTT.